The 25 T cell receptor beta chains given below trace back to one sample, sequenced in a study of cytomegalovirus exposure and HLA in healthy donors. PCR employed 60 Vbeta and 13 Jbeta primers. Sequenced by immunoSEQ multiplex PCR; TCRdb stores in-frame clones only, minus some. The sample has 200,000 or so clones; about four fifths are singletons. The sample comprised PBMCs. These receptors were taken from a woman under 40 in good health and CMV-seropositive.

CDR3 amino acids: CASRKTGGSSYEQYF. The CDR3, as DNA: TGTGCCAGCAGAAAGACAGGGGGGAGCTCCTACGAGCAGTACTTC. This chain joins TRBV5-6 and TRBJ2-7; 9 positions agree with TRBD1. The CDR3 runs to 15 residues. Germline loops: CDR1 SGHDT, CDR2 YYEEEE. V lost 5 bases to trimming and J lost 0 bases; unmatched junction nucleotides: 6.

DNA for the CDR3: TGTGCCAGCAGCTTCCTTAGTATAAACACTGAAGCTTTCTTT. Its protein is CASSFLSINTEAFF. The rearrangement uses TRBV13 and TRBJ1-1; D gene unclear. This CDR3 is built from 14 residues. Germline V gene sequence: CDR1 PRHDT, CDR2 FYEKMQ (reference sequence). Trimming removed 3 bases at V and 2 bases at J, with 10 bases between. The whole variable domain, filled in from reference TRBV13 and TRBJ1-1, reads AAGVIQSPRHLIKEKRETATLKCYPIPRHDTVYWYQQGPGQDPQFLISFYEKMQSDKGSIPDRFSAQQFSDYHSELNMSSLELGDSALYFCASSFLSINTEAFFGQGTRLTVV.

CDR3 residues: CASSYSRGHGEKLFF. For the CDR3, the DNA is TGTGCCAGCAGTTACTCCCGAGGACACGGGGAAAAACTGTTTTTT. The chain carries TRBV6-5 and TRBJ1-4; a weak D match, TRBD1 (5 bases). CDR3 length: 15 amino acids. Deletions cut 0 bases from V and 8 bases from J, with 13 bases between. Germline V gene lookup returns CDR1 MNHEY and CDR2 SVGAGI.

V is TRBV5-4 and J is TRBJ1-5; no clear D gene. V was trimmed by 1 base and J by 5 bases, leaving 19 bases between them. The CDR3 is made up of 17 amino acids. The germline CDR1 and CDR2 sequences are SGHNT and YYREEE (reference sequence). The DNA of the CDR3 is TGTGCCAGCAGCTTGAGGTTTTCCGGCAGGTTCGATCAGCCCCAGCATTTT. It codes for CASSLRFSGRFDQPQHF.

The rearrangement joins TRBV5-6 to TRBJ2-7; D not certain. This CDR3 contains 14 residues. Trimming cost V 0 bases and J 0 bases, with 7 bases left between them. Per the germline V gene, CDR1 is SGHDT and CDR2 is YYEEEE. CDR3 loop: CASSLAGPSYEQYF. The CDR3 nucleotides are TGTGCCAGCAGCTTGGCGGGTCCCTCCTACGAGCAGTACTTC.

This chain's CDR3 is CASGLAQNSYEQYF. For the CDR3, the DNA is TGTGCTAGTGGTTTGGCACAGAACTCCTACGAGCAGTACTTC. The chain couples TRBV12-5 to TRBJ2-7; D is undetermined. The germline V gene encodes CDR1 LGHNT and CDR2 FRNRAP. With 1 base removed from V and 0 bases from J, the gap between germline ends came to 7 bases. The CDR3 is 14 amino acids.

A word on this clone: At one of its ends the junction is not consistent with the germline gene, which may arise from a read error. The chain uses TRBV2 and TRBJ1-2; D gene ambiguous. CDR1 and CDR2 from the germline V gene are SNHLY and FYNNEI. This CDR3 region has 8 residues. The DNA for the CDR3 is TGTGCCAGCAGTGACAGGTACTTC. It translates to CASSDRYF. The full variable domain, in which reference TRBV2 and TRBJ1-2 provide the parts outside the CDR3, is EPEVTQTPSHQVTQMGQEVILRCVPISNHLYFYWYRQILGQKVEFLVSFYNNEISEKSEIFDDQFSVERPDGSNFTLKIRSTKLEDSAMYFCASSDRYFGSGTRLTVV.

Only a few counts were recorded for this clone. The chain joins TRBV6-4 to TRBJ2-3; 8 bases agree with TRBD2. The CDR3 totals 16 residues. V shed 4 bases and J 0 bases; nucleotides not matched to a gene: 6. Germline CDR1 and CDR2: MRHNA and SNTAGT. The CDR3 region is CASSAQAGGSTDTQYF. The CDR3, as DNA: TGTGCCAGCAGTGCTCAGGCGGGGGGTAGCACAGATACGCAGTATTTT.

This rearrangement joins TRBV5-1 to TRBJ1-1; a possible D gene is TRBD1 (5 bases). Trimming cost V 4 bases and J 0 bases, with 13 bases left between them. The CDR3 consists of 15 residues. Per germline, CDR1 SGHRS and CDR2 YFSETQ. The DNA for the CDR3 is TGCGCCAGCAGCGTGACAGTGGCAGTGAACACTGAAGCTTTCTTT. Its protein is CASSVTVAVNTEAFF.

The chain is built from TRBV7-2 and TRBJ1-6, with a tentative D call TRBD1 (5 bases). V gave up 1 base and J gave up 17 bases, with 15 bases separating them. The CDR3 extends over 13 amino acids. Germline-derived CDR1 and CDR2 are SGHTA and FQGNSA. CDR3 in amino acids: CASSLGAGTSVHF. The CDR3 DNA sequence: TGTGCCAGCAGCTTAGGGGCAGGGACTTCTGTCCACTTT.

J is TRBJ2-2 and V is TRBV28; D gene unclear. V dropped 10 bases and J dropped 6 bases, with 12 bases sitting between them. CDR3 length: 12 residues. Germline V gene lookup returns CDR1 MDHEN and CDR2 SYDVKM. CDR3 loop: CATFLDAGELFF. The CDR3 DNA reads TGTGCCACCTTCCTAGATGCCGGGGAGCTGTTTTTT.

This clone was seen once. Written as DNA, the CDR3 is TGTGCCAGCAGTAACAGGGGGCGTAAAGAGACCCAGTACTTC. Translation: CASSNRGRKETQYF. The genes are TRBV6-5 and TRBJ2-5, with 9 bases identical to TRBD1. V lost 5 bases to trimming and J lost 3 bases; unmatched junction nucleotides: 4. The CDR3 covers 14 residues. The germline CDR1 and CDR2 sequences are MNHEY and SVGAGI.

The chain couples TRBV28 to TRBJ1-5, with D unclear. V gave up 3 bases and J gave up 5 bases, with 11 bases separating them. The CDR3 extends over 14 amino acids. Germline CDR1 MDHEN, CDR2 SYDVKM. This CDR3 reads CASSFRVAHQPQHF. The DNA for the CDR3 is TGTGCCAGCAGTTTTCGCGTAGCGCATCAGCCCCAGCATTTT.

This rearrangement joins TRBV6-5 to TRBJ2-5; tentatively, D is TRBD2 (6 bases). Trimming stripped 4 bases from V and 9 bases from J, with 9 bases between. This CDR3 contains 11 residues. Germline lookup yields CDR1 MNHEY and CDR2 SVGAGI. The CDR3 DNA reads TGTGCCAGCAGTTCCGGGGAGGCCCAGTACTTC. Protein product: CASSSGEAQYF.

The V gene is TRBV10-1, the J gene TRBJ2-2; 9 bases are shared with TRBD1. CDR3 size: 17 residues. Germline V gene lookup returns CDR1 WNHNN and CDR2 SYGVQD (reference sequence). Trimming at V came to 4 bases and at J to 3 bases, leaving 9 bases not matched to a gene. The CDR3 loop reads CASSASGQGRDTGELFF. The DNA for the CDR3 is TGCGCCAGCAGTGCCAGCGGACAGGGGCGAGACACCGGGGAGCTGTTTTTT.

CDR3 nucleotide sequence: TGTGCCAGCAGTCAGGACATCAATCAGCCCCAGCATTTT. Translation: CASSQDINQPQHF. The genes are TRBV2 and TRBJ1-5; maybe TRBD1 (5 bases). V was trimmed by 5 bases and J by 3 bases, leaving 8 bases between them. CDR3 size: 13 residues. Germline lookup yields CDR1 SNHLY and CDR2 FYNNEI.

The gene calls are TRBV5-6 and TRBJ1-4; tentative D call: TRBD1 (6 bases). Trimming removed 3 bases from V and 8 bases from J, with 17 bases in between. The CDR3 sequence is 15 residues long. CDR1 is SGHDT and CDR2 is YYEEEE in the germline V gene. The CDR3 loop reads CASSWEGEVEEKLFF. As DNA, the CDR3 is TGTGCCAGCAGCTGGGAGGGGGAAGTAGAGGAAAAACTGTTTTTT.

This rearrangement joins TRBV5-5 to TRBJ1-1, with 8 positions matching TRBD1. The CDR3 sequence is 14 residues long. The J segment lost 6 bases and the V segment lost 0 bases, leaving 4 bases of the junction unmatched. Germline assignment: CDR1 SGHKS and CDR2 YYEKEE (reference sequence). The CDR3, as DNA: TGTGCCAGCAGCTTGGGAGGACAGGGACCTGAAGCTTTCTTT. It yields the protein CASSLGGQGPEAFF.

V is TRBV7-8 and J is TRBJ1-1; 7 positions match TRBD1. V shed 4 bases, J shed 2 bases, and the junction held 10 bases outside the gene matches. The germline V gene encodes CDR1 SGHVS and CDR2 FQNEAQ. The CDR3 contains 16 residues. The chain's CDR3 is CASSYPTGAVNTEAFF. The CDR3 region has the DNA TGTGCCAGCAGCTACCCCACAGGGGCAGTTAACACTGAAGCTTTCTTT.

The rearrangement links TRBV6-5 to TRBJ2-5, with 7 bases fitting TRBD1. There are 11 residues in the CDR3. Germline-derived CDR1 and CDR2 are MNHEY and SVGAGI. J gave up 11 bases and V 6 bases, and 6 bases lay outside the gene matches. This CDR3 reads CASRDMGQQYF. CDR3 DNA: TGTGCCAGCAGGGATATGGGACAGCAGTACTTC.

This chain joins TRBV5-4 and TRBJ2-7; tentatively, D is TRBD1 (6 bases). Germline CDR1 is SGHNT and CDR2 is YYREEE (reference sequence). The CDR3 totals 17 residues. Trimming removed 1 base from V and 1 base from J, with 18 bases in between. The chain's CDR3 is CASSLKPLQGWSYEQYF. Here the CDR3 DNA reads TGTGCCAGCAGCTTGAAGCCCCTACAGGGTTGGTCCTACGAGCAGTACTTC.

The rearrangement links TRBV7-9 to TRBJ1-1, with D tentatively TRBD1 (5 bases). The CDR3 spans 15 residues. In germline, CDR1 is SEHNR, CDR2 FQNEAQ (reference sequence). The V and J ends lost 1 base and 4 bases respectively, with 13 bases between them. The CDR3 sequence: CASSLELGGVTEAFF. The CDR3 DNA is TGTGCCAGCAGCTTAGAATTGGGAGGGGTCACTGAAGCTTTCTTT.

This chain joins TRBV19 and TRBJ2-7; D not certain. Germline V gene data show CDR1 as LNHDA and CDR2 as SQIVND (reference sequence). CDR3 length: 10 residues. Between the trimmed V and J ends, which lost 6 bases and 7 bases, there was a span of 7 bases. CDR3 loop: CASRTGEQYF. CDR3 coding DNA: TGTGCCAGTAGGACTGGTGAGCAGTACTTC.

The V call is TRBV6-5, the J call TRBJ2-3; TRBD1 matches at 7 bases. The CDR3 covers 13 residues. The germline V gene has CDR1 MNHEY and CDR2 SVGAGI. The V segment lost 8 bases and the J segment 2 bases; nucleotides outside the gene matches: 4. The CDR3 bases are TGTGCCAGCCGGGACAGAAACACAGATACGCAGTATTTT. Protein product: CASRDRNTDTQYF.

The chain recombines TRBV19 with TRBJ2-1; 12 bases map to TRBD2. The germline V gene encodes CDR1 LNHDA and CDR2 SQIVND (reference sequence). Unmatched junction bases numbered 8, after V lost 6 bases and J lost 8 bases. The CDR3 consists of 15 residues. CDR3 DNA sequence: TGTGCCAGTAGAGGCCTAGCGGGAGGGGGGCATGAGCAGTTCTTC. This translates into CASRGLAGGGHEQFF.